Listed here are 10 T cell receptor beta chains from one sample, sequenced in a study of CDR3 diversity in severe acne. TCRdb re-called the PCR reads through MiXCR, storing one row per CDR3 protein. This table holds around 91,000 distinct CDR3 sequences, 45% to 60% found once. The material sequenced was blood. The receptors derive from a male donor in good health, without acne.

V usage is TRBV10-3 and J usage is TRBJ2-5; 7 nucleotides align to TRBD1. CDR3 size: 13 residues. The ends lost 9 bases at V and 5 bases at J; junction bases unmatched: 9. The germline V gene has CDR1 ENHRY and CDR2 SYGVKD. Here the CDR3 reads CAIGRGGGETQYF. The CDR3 DNA follows: TGTGCCATTGGGAGAGGGGGCGGGGAGACCCAGTACTTC.

This clonotype was counted between two and nine times. The chain links TRBV5-1 to TRBJ1-1; D remains ambiguous. The CDR3 covers 16 residues. Per the germline V gene, CDR1 is SGHRS and CDR2 is YFSETQ. V was trimmed by 3 bases and J by 4 bases, leaving 19 bases between them. The CDR3 DNA reads TGCGCCAGCAGCTGGGCCTTGGGCAGGTACATCACTGAAGCTTTCTTT. Protein sequence: CASSWALGRYITEAFF.

Of note for this clonotype: The CDR3 does not end in the conserved phenylalanine or tryptophan, so this is likely a read error. The DNA is left out, because the CDR3 cannot be placed on it with certainty; the CDR3 is given as TCRdb lists it. The chain joins TRBV24-1 to TRBJ2-1; the D segment call TRBD1 is taken from the table without a DNA check. From germline, CDR1 is KGHDR and CDR2 SFDVKD. The CDR3 numbers 15 amino acids, ends counted. The CDR3 is CATSEGQGGGYTFGS.

The rearrangement links TRBV9 to TRBJ1-3; TRBD1 might be the D (5 bases). The CDR3 has 18 residues. Germline CDR1 is SGDLS and CDR2 is YYNGEE. The V gene lost 3 bases and the J gene lost 0 bases, with 19 bases spanning the gap. This CDR3 reads CASSDEGVGTGSGNTIYF. DNA of the CDR3: TGTGCCAGCAGCGACGAGGGAGTGGGGACTGGCTCTGGAAACACCATATATTTT. Complete variable domain (other parts from reference TRBV9 and TRBJ1-3): DSGVTQTPKHLITATGQRVTLRCSPRSGDLSVYWYQQSLDQGLQFLIQYYNGEERAKGNILERFSAQQFPDLHSELNLSSLELGDSALYFCASSDEGVGTGSGNTIYFGEGSWLTVV.

The chain couples TRBV20-1 to TRBJ2-1; perhaps TRBD1 as D (6 bases). The CDR3 has 18 residues. The V gene's germline CDR1 is DFQATT and CDR2 SNEGSKA (reference sequence). V was trimmed by 0 bases and J by 0 bases, leaving 18 bases between them. The CDR3 here is CSARDPLGTSSSYNEQFF. In DNA form, the CDR3 reads TGCAGTGCTAGAGATCCACTTGGGACATCAAGCTCCTACAATGAGCAGTTCTTC.

This chain links TRBV20-1 with TRBJ2-2, with a tentative D call TRBD1 (6 bases). Germline V lookup: CDR1 DFQATT, CDR2 SNEGSKA (reference sequence). The CDR3 consists of 12 residues. With 7 bases removed from V and 4 bases from J, the gap between germline ends came to 10 bases. The CDR3 reads CSEQGGTGELFF. Here the CDR3 DNA reads TGCAGTGAACAGGGTGGCACCGGGGAGCTGTTTTTT.

This sequence joins TRBV25-1 and TRBJ2-1, with TRBD1 matching 8 bases. The V segment lost 7 bases and the J segment 12 bases; nucleotides outside the gene matches: 11. Per the germline V gene, CDR1 is MGHDK and CDR2 is SYGVNS. The CDR3 runs to 13 residues. CDR3 sequence reads: CASNTVQGGRQFF. The CDR3 DNA is TGTGCCAGCAACACCGTACAGGGGGGTCGGCAGTTCTTC. Combining the CDR3 with reference TRBV25-1 and TRBJ2-1 gives the whole variable domain EADIYQTPRYLVIGTGKKITLECSQTMGHDKMYWYQQDPGMELHLIHYSYGVNSTEKGDLSSESTVSRIRTEHFPLTLESARPSHTSQYLCASNTVQGGRQFFGPGTRLTVL.

This clonotype was seen a few times. This chain connects TRBV19 to TRBJ2-7; the D is unclear. Trimming removed 8 bases from V and 4 bases from J, with 12 bases in between. Germline V gene data show CDR1 as LNHDA and CDR2 as SQIVND (reference sequence). This CDR3 is 12 amino acids long. CDR3 in amino acids: CASADSGYEQYF. In DNA form, the CDR3 reads TGTGCCAGTGCAGATTCGGGTTACGAGCAGTACTTC.

The V and J genes are TRBV25-1 and TRBJ1-2; perhaps TRBD1 as D (5 bases). CDR3 length: 11 amino acids. V was trimmed by 7 bases and J by 6 bases, leaving 9 bases between them. Germline V gene sequence: CDR1 MGHDK, CDR2 SYGVNS. The CDR3 bases are TGTGCCAGCAACAGGAACAATGGCTACACCTTC. Its translation is CASNRNNGYTF.

The CDR3 here is CASTDGGEAFF. The CDR3 region has the DNA TGCGCCAGCACCGACGGGGGAGAAGCTTTCTTT. V usage is TRBV5-1 and J usage is TRBJ1-1, with D possibly being TRBD1 (5 bases). The germline V and J ends were trimmed by 6 bases and 8 bases, with 11 bases remaining between them. Germline-derived CDR1 and CDR2 are SGHRS and YFSETQ. The CDR3 loop spans 11 amino acids.